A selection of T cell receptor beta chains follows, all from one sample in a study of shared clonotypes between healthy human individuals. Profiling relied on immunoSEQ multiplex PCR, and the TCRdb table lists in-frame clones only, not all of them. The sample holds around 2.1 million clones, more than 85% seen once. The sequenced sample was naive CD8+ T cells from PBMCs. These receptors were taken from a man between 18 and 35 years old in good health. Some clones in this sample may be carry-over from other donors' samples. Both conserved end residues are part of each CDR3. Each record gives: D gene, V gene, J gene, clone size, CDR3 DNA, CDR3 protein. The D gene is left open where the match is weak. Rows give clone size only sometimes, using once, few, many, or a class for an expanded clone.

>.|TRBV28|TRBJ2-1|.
TGTGCCAGCAAGAAGGGGATGAGTTGGGACAATGAGCAGTTCTTC
CASKKGMSWDNEQFF
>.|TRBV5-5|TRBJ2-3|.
TGTGCCAGCAGCTTGCTGGGCCTTAGCACAGATACGCAGTATTTT
CASSLLGLSTDTQYF
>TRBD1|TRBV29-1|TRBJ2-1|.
TGCAGCACCGGGACAGGGGTTTTGCCTGAGCAGTTCTTC
CSTGTGVLPEQFF
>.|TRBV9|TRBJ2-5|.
TGTGCCAGCAGCGTTGGTCATAAAGAGACCCAGTACTTC
CASSVGHKETQYF
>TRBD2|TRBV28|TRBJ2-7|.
TGTGCCAGCGGAATAGCGGGAGCCTACGAGCAGTACTTC
CASGIAGAYEQYF
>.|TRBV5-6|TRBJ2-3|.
TGTGCCAGCAGCTTGGCCCCCTCAAGGGCCCTGGCAGATACGCAGTATTTT
CASSLAPSRALADTQYF
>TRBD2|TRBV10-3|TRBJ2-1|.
TGTGCCATCAGCGACGGTACTAGCGGGAGTATGAATGAGCAGTTCTTC
CAISDGTSGSMNEQFF
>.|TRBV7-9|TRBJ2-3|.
TGTGCCAGCAGCAGCCGGACGACCATAGGGGATACGCAGTATTTT
CASSSRTTIGDTQYF
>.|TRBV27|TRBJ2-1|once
TGTGCCAGCAGACCCAGTAGCTCCTACAATGAGCAGTTCTTC
CASRPSSSYNEQFF
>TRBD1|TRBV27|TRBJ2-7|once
TGTGCCAGCAGTATACAGGGGACCTACGAGCAGTACTTC
CASSIQGTYEQYF
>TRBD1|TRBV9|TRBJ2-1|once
TGTGCCAGCAGCGGTCGAAGGGACAGGGAGAATGAGCAGTTCTTC
CASSGRRDRENEQFF
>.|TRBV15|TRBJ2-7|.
TGTGCCACTACGCCGGGACGCAGTAGCGAGCAGTACTTC
CATTPGRSSEQYF
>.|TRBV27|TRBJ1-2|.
TGTGCCAGCACCTTATTGATAGGGGGTCCGAACATCCTCCTGTTC
CASTLLIGGPNILLF
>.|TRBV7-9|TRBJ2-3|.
TGTGCCAGCAGCGATAGACAGGTTAGCACAGATACGCAGTATTTT
CASSDRQVSTDTQYF
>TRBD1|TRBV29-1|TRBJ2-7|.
TGCAGCTCATTAGGACAGGGACCAAACTACGAGCAGTACTTC
CSSLGQGPNYEQYF
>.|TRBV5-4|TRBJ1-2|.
TGTGCCAGCAGCTTTCGGACAGAAAACTATGGCTACACCTTC
CASSFRTENYGYTF
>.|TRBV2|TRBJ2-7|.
TGTGCCAGCAGTGAAGAGTACGAGCAGTACTTC
CASSEEYEQYF
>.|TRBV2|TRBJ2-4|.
TGTGCCAGCAGTGAAAGGGCACAGGTCACTGGGGACATTCAGTACTTC
CASSERAQVTGDIQYF
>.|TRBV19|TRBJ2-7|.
TGTGCCAGTGCCGCGGCAGGGAGGTTCTACGAGCAGTACTTC
CASAAAGRFYEQYF
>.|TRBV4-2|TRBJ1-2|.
TGTGCCAGCAGCCAAAACGACCTCGAGGGGGCTAACTATGGCTACACCTTC
CASSQNDLEGANYGYTF
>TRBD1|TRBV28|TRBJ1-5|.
TGTGCCAGCAGGGGACAGACTAATCAGCCCCAGCATTTT
CASRGQTNQPQHF
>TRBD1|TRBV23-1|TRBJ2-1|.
TGCGCCAGCAGTCAATCGGGCAGGGGGAATGTTATCGGTGAGCAGTTCTTC
CASSQSGRGNVIGEQFF
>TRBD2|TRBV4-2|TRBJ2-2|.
TGTGCCAGCAGCCTCCGATGGGGACTAGCGGGACCGAACACCGGGGAGCTGTTTTTT
CASSLRWGLAGPNTGELFF
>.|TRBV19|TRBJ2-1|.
TGTGCCAGTAGTATCCAGGGATGGGAGTACAATGAGCAGTTCTTC
CASSIQGWEYNEQFF
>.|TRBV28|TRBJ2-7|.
TGTGCCAGCAGCCCGGACGGTTACGAGCAGTACTTC
CASSPDGYEQYF
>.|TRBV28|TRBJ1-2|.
TGTGCCAGCAGCATAAGGGTACCTAACTATGGCTACACCTTC
CASSIRVPNYGYTF
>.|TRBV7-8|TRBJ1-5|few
TGTGCCAGCAGCCCTGGGAGAGGCAATCAGCCCCAGCATTTT
CASSPGRGNQPQHF
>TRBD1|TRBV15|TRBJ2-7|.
TGTGCCACCAGCAGAGATCCGGACAGGGGGCGGTACGAGCAGTACTTC
CATSRDPDRGRYEQYF
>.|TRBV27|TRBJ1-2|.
TGTGCCAGCAGTTCCGGAAACTATGGCTACACCTTC
CASSSGNYGYTF
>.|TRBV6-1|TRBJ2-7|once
TGTGCCAGCAGTGAATACAAGGGGACGAACTACGAGCAGTACTTC
CASSEYKGTNYEQYF
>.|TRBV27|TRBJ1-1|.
TGTGCCAGCGTCGGGGGGGCACCCGCCGGGGGCACTGAAGCTTTCTTT
CASVGGAPAGGTEAFF
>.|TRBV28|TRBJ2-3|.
TGTGCCAGCAGTTTGATGTCGGATACGCAGTATTTT
CASSLMSDTQYF
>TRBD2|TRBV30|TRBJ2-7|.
TGTGCCTGGAGGACTAGCGCCACCTACGAGCAGTACTTC
CAWRTSATYEQYF
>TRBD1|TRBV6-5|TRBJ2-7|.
TGTGCCAGCAGTTTCCAGACAGGGAGCTACGAGCAGTACTTC
CASSFQTGSYEQYF
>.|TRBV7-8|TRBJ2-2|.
TGTGCCAGCAGGTCCCCTGGAGATCCCGGGGAGCTGTTTTTT
CASRSPGDPGELFF
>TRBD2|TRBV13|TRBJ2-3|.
TGTGCCAGCAGCTGGACCGGGACTAGCGACACAGATACGCAGTATTTT
CASSWTGTSDTDTQYF
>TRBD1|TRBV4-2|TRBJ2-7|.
TGTGCCAGCAGCCAATGGGACAGGGGCTCCTACGAGCAGTACTTC
CASSQWDRGSYEQYF
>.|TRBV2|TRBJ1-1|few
TGTGCCAGCAGCGACCCAGACTCCCTGAACACTGAAGCTTTCTTT
CASSDPDSLNTEAFF
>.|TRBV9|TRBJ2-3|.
TGTGCCAGCAGCGTAACGTCAGATACGCAGTATTTT
CASSVTSDTQYF
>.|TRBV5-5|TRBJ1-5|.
TGTGCCAGCAGCTTGGAATATAGTCCAGGGCCCAGCAATCAGCCCCAGCATTTT
CASSLEYSPGPSNQPQHF
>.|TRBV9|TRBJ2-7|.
TGTGCCAGCAGCGAGGGGGCGGGGACCTACGAGCAGTACTTC
CASSEGAGTYEQYF
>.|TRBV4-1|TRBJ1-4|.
TGCGCCAGCAGCCATTATTACGGCAGGTATAATGAAAAACTGTTTTTT
CASSHYYGRYNEKLFF
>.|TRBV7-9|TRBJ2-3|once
TGTGCCAGCAGCTTAAATACCGCTAACACCCGCACAGATACGCAGTATTTT
CASSLNTANTRTDTQYF
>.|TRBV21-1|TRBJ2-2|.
TGTGCCAGCAGCACGACCCGGACAGCGAACACCGGGGAGCTGTTTTTT
CASSTTRTANTGELFF
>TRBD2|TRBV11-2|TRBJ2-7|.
TGTGCCAGCAGACAGGGGGAGCGGGAGGGCTCCTACGAGCAGTACTTC
CASRQGEREGSYEQYF
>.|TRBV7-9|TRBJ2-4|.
TGTGCCAGCGGGGATGGGCGGAGCATTCAGTACTTC
CASGDGRSIQYF
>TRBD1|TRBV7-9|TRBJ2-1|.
TGTGCCAGCAGCTCGGACAGGGTCTACAATGAGCAGTTCTTC
CASSSDRVYNEQFF
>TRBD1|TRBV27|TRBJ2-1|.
TGTGCCAGCAGTGACCGACAGGGAATAACACTCCACAATGAGCAGTTCTTC
CASSDRQGITLHNEQFF
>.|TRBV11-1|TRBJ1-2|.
TGTGCCAGCAGCTTCGGGGCAGGCCAGAGAAATTATGGCTACACCTTC
CASSFGAGQRNYGYTF
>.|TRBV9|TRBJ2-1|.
TGTGCCAGCAGCGTAGTGGACAACCCGATATCAAATGAGCAGTTCTTC
CASSVVDNPISNEQFF
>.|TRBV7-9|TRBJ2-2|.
TGTGCCAGCAGCCAGGAGGGAATAAACACCGGGGAGCTGTTTTTT
CASSQEGINTGELFF
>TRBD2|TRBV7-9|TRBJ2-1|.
TGTGCCAGCAGCCCGATTGGGACTAGCGGGAGCCCTGAGCAGTTCTTC
CASSPIGTSGSPEQFF
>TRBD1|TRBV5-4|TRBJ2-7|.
TGTGCCAGCAGAACCGGGACAGGGGGCTACGAGCAGTACTTC
CASRTGTGGYEQYF
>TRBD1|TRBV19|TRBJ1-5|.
TGTGCCAGTAGTCAAACAGGGGACAATCAGCCCCAGCATTTT
CASSQTGDNQPQHF
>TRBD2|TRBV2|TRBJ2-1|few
TGTGCCAGCACAAACCCAGCGGGAGGGATAAGTGAGCAGTTCTTC
CASTNPAGGISEQFF
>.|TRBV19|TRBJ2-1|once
TGTGCCAGTAGACCGGCGGTAGGTGTCGATGAGCAGTTCTTC
CASRPAVGVDEQFF
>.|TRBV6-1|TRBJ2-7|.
TGTGCCAGCAGTGAACAGGCGGCCTATTACGAGCAGTACTTC
CASSEQAAYYEQYF
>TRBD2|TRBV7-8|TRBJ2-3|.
TGTGCCAGCAGCCTACTAGCGGGAGTTTTAGATACGCAGTATTTT
CASSLLAGVLDTQYF
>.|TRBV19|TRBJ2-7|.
TGTGCCAGTAGTACTGACTTCAACCCACTCTACGAGCAGTACTTC
CASSTDFNPLYEQYF
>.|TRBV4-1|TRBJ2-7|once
TGCGCCAGCAGCCAGGACGAGGAGGGACTGTACACCTACGAGCAGTACTTC
CASSQDEEGLYTYEQYF